A selection of T cell receptor beta chains follows, all from one sample in a study of T cell responses to AZD1222 COVID-19 vaccine. TCRdb keeps only in-frame clones here, not all; method: immunoSEQ multiplex PCR. Of about 140,000 clones detected, 70% to 90% appear once; the ten largest clones hold about 8%. The material sequenced was peripheral blood, taken on day 0 of AZD1222 vaccination. The receptors here all came from an adult in good health. Both conserved end residues are part of each CDR3. Each record gives: D gene, clone size, J gene, V gene, CDR3 protein, CDR3 DNA. D genes are given only for firm matches. Clone size, where shown, is once, few, many, or a class for clones that have expanded.

>.|.|TRBJ1-2|TRBV7-2
CASSLDGGSDFTF
TGTGCCAGCAGCTTAGATGGTGGGTCCGATTTCACCTTC
>TRBD1|.|TRBJ2-1|TRBV28
CASSVAVQGNEQFF
TGTGCCAGCAGTGTCGCGGTACAGGGGAATGAGCAGTTCTTC
>.|.|TRBJ2-5|TRBV7-9
CASGPGRETQYF
TGTGCCAGCGGCCCGGGGAGGGAGACCCAGTACTTC
>.|.|TRBJ2-7|TRBV27
CASSLGQRYYEQYF
TGTGCCAGCAGTTTAGGTCAGCGATACTACGAGCAGTACTTC
>.|.|TRBJ1-5|TRBV11-2
CASSPAGDLNQPQHF
TGTGCCAGCAGCCCAGCAGGGGACCTCAATCAGCCCCAGCATTTT
>TRBD1|.|TRBJ2-2|TRBV11-3
CASSLTGGTGELFF
TGTGCCAGCAGCTTGACAGGGGGGACCGGGGAGCTGTTTTTT
>.|.|TRBJ2-5|TRBV2
CASTSLGPQETQYF
TGTGCCAGCACTTCATTGGGCCCCCAAGAGACCCAGTACTTC
>TRBD1|.|TRBJ1-5|TRBV6-5
CASRPGTGNNQPQHF
TGTGCCAGCAGGCCGGGGACAGGGAACAATCAGCCCCAGCATTTT
>.|.|TRBJ2-3|TRBV18
CASSPLGNTDTQYF
TGTGCCAGCTCACCATTGGGCAACACAGATACGCAGTATTTT
>.|.|TRBJ1-6|TRBV28
CASRGADNSPLHF
TGTGCCAGCAGAGGGGCGGATAATTCACCCCTCCACTTT
>.|.|TRBJ1-1|TRBV5-5
CASSLGSNTEAFF
TGTGCCAGCAGCTTGGGCTCCAACACTGAAGCTTTCTTT
>.|once|TRBJ1-5|TRBV6-1
CASSEEGGWANQPQHF
TGTGCCAGCAGTGAAGAAGGGGGGTGGGCCAATCAGCCCCAGCATTTT
>TRBD2|.|TRBJ2-1|TRBV4-2
CASSQTSGNGNEQFF
TGTGCCAGCAGCCAGACTAGCGGGAACGGCAATGAGCAGTTCTTC
>.|.|TRBJ2-4|TRBV20-1
CSASAAELAKNIQYF
TGCAGTGCTAGTGCAGCAGAATTAGCCAAAAACATTCAGTACTTC
>.|.|TRBJ2-7|TRBV28
CASTIRAHEQYF
TGTGCCAGCACAATCAGGGCCCACGAGCAGTACTTC
>.|few|TRBJ1-1|TRBV5-1
CASSPRGDTEAFF
TGCGCCAGCAGTCCCAGGGGAGACACTGAAGCTTTCTTT
>TRBD2|.|TRBJ2-7|TRBV7-2
CASSFRLAGYEQYF
TGTGCCAGCAGCTTCCGACTAGCGGGATACGAGCAGTACTTC
>.|.|TRBJ2-1|TRBV25-1
CASSEPGDNEQFF
TGTGCCAGCAGTGAACCGGGGGACAATGAGCAGTTCTTC
>TRBD1|.|TRBJ1-1|TRBV28
CASSSNRGREDTEAFF
TGTGCCAGCAGTTCCAACAGGGGACGGGAGGACACTGAAGCTTTCTTT
>TRBD1|.|TRBJ1-2|TRBV5-6
CASSPTGASYTF
TGTGCCAGCAGCCCGACAGGGGCAAGCTACACCTTC
>TRBD2|.|TRBJ2-7|TRBV27
CASSLLAGAGEQYF
TGTGCCAGCAGTTTACTAGCGGGAGCAGGCGAGCAGTACTTC
>.|.|TRBJ2-5|TRBV24-1
CATQDSNQETQYF
TGTGCCACCCAGGACAGTAACCAAGAGACCCAGTACTTC
>.|.|TRBJ2-2|TRBV28
CASSLWGKELFF
TGTGCCAGCAGTTTATGGGGAAAGGAGCTGTTTTTT
>TRBD1|.|TRBJ1-4|TRBV18
CASSTGGVEEKLFF
TGTGCCAGCTCAACAGGGGGGGTTGAAGAAAAACTGTTTTTT
>.|few|TRBJ2-3|TRBV19
CASSIQGIGDTQYF
TGTGCCAGTAGTATACAGGGAATTGGAGATACGCAGTATTTT